This TCR beta chain was captured in a study of T cells in localized non-small cell lung cancer. Study-level results: Heterogeneity within the tumor remains possible, as just one region underwent sequencing. Overall survival was longer when the density of T cells in the blood was higher.

Germline trimming cut 1 base from V and 7 bases from J; bases unmatched to any gene: 9. The CDR3 has 18 amino acids. Germline CDR1 MNHNS, CDR2 SASEGT. Here immunoSEQ multiplex PCR was the method, and the copy in TCRdb shows in-frame clones only, minus some. The sample has fewer than 40,000 clones, 80% to 90% seen once. Comment on this clone: Its specificity is unknown.

The chain links TRBV6-1 to TRBJ2-1; 14 bases fit TRBD2. The receptor was isolated from an older male donor with stage III lung adenocarcinoma. Sample: peripheral blood, taken before any cancer treatment. The CDR3 sequence is CASSEEGRGLAGVNEQFF. For the CDR3, the DNA is TGTGCCAGCAGTGAAGAGGGCAGGGGACTAGCGGGAGTTAATGAGCAGTTCTTC.